This T cell receptor beta chain was identified during a study of blood T cells in healthy people across ages. Concerning this clonotype itself: The antigen remains undetermined.

V lost 2 bases to trimming and J lost 2 bases; unmatched junction nucleotides: 6. The CDR3 is made up of 16 amino acids. Germline CDR1 reads LGHDT; CDR2 reads YNNKEL (reference sequence). All donors came from Russia, were Caucasian and healthy, and spanned ages roughly 6 to 95. Total RNA, at least 6 micrograms per sample, was extracted from PBMCs. The use of a sample-barcoded 5' primer and a J-beta primer mix characterized a second PCR of roughly 7 to 12 cycles. Any given sample supplied a minimum of 3 million CDR3-containing paired-end reads. TCRdb redid the calling of the 5' RACE reads with MiXCR, one entry per CDR3 protein. The sample shows about 1.4 million distinct CDR3 sequences, roughly 64% of them seen only once. Study findings and constraints: Getting older went along with TCR beta diversity per million T cells dropping roughly linearly.

The TCR sequence derives from a man younger than 35 in good health. The sequenced material came from blood. The chain joins TRBV3-1 to TRBJ2-5; TRBD2 agrees at 9 bases. The CDR3 is CASSQLAGGPQETQYF. CDR3 sequence (DNA): TGTGCCAGCAGCCAACTTGCGGGGGGGCCACAAGAGACCCAGTACTTC.